The 21 T cell receptor beta chains listed next were all sequenced from one sample in a study of T cell repertoires in cytomegalovirus infection. TCRdb ran MiXCR on the reads and lists one entry per CDR3 protein. The data hold some 680,000 distinct CDR3 sequences, with roughly a third observed a single time. The sample was PBMCs. The origin of the receptors is a human donor in good health (CMV status not recorded). Some clones in this sample may be carry-over from other donors' samples.

The J gene is TRBJ2-5, the V gene TRBV28; the D is unclear. Trimming shortened V by 5 bases and J by 4 bases, and 23 bases separated the two germline ends. CDR1 MDHEN and CDR2 SYDVKM come from the germline V gene. CDR3 length: 17 amino acids. The CDR3 is CASSRRWLVGRSETQYF. DNA of the CDR3: TGTGCCAGCAGTAGGCGGTGGTTGGTAGGAAGGTCAGAGACCCAGTACTTC.

The sample holds a few counts of this clonotype. This chain uses TRBV28 with TRBJ2-2; 9 bases map to TRBD1. Unmatched junction bases numbered 9, after V lost 7 bases and J lost 15 bases. Germline CDR1 MDHEN, CDR2 SYDVKM. The CDR3 has 12 residues. The CDR3 DNA reads TGTGCCAGCAAGGCTGGGACAGGGAAGGTGTTTTTT. Its translation is CASKAGTGKVFF.

This clonotype was detected only a few times. The DNA is left out, because the CDR3 cannot be placed on it with certainty; the CDR3 is given as TCRdb lists it. The chain joins TRBV28 to TRBJ1-2; TRBD1, the table's D call, was not compared with the DNA. CDR1 MDHEN and CDR2 SYDVKM come from the germline V gene. The CDR3 is 15 amino acids in total, end residues counted. CDR3 protein: CASSFGNGGQYGYTF.

The chain carries TRBV2 and TRBJ2-1; a weak D match, TRBD1 (5 bases). V lost 8 bases and J 8 bases, leaving 22 bases between the germline ends. CDR3 size: 15 residues. Germline V gene lookup returns CDR1 SNHLY and CDR2 FYNNEI. This CDR3 reads CASLFWQGDSDEQFF. CDR3 DNA sequence: TGTGCCAGCCTCTTCTGGCAGGGTGATTCCGATGAGCAGTTCTTC.

The CDR3 nucleotides are TGTGCCAGCAGCCCATGGACAAAGAACACTGAAGCTTTCTTT. Translated: CASSPWTKNTEAFF. V gene TRBV27 combines with J gene TRBJ1-1, with D possibly TRBD1 on 5 matching bases. Trimming pared 6 bases from V and 1 base from J, leaving 12 bases between. The CDR3 is 14 residues long. CDR1 and CDR2 from the germline V gene are MNHEY and SMNVEV (reference sequence).

The gene calls are TRBV4-2 and TRBJ2-7; TRBD2 might be the D (5 bases). This CDR3 comprises 13 residues. Germline CDR1 is LGHNA and CDR2 is YNFKEQ. V was trimmed by 5 bases and J by 1 base, leaving 9 bases between them. The DNA for the CDR3 is TGTGCCAGCAGCTCACCGGGATCCTACGAGCAGTACTTC. Protein product: CASSSPGSYEQYF.

This rearrangement joins TRBV18 to TRBJ1-1, with a possible D match to TRBD1 (5 bases). There are 15 residues in the CDR3. V was shortened by 2 bases and J by 10 bases, with 20 bases between the two germline ends. CDR1 and CDR2 (germline): KGHSH, LQKENI. The CDR3 sequence: CASSPGRDPGSRAFF. DNA for the CDR3: TGTGCCAGCTCACCAGGACGGGACCCCGGGTCCCGAGCTTTCTTT. The full variable domain, with the rest looked up from reference TRBV18 and TRBJ1-1, is NAGVMQNPRHLVRRRGQEARLRCSPMKGHSHVYWYRQLPEEGLKFMVYLQKENIIDESGMPKERFSAEFPKEGPSILRIQQVVRGDSAAYFCASSPGRDPGSRAFFGQGTRLTVV.

Points on this clonotype: The missing conserved phenylalanine or tryptophan at the end of this CDR3 makes a read error likely. The V gene is TRBV27, the J gene TRBJ2-5, with a possible D match to TRBD2 (5 bases). The CDR3 has 16 residues. The germline V and J ends were trimmed by 3 bases and 2 bases, with 16 bases remaining between them. The V gene's germline CDR1 is MNHEY and CDR2 SMNVEV (reference sequence). CDR3 residues: CASSFSIGGLQETQYL. CDR3 DNA: TGTGCCAGCAGTTTTTCTATCGGAGGATTACAAGAGACCCAGTACTTA.

The V gene is TRBV5-4, the J gene TRBJ1-2; D is undetermined. CDR3 length: 13 amino acids. Trimming pared 1 base from V and 8 bases from J, leaving 12 bases between. Germline V gene sequence: CDR1 SGHNT, CDR2 YYREEE (reference sequence). CDR3 nucleotide sequence: TGTGCCAGCAGCTTGCCGGGGATAGACGGCTACACCTTC. It codes for CASSLPGIDGYTF.

V is TRBV6-5 and J is TRBJ2-1; 7 positions agree with TRBD2. From germline, CDR1 is MNHEY and CDR2 SVGAGI. The CDR3 has 13 amino acids. The V segment lost 4 bases and the J segment 9 bases; nucleotides outside the gene matches: 6. DNA for the CDR3: TGTGCCAGCAGTTCAACCAGGGAGGGTGAGCAGTTCTTC. This encodes CASSSTREGEQFF.

The rearrangement links TRBV24-1 to TRBJ2-7, with D maybe TRBD2 (6 bases). Trimming took 9 bases from V and 4 from J, leaving 15 bases between them. Per germline, CDR1 KGHDR and CDR2 SFDVKD. The CDR3 sequence is 13 residues long. In DNA form, the CDR3 reads TGTGCCACCTCGGACGGGGGACCTTACGAGCAGTACTTC. Translated, it gives CATSDGGPYEQYF.

This sequence joins TRBV5-1 and TRBJ2-2; 7 positions agree with TRBD2. Germline V gene sequence: CDR1 SGHRS, CDR2 YFSETQ. V was clipped by 4 bases and J by 2 bases; unmatched bases: 5. The CDR3 loop spans 15 amino acids. CDR3 loop: CASSAGRINTGELFF. CDR3 DNA sequence: TGCGCCAGCAGCGCCGGGAGGATCAACACCGGGGAGCTGTTTTTT.

This clonotype was seen a few times. The chain uses TRBV19 and TRBJ1-1; no reliable D call. CDR1 is LNHDA, CDR2 SQIVND, per germline (reference sequence). With 3 bases removed from V and 7 bases from J, the gap between germline ends came to 6 bases. The CDR3 sequence is 11 residues long. The CDR3 loop reads CASSMHFEAFF. CDR3 nucleotide sequence: TGTGCCAGTAGTATGCACTTTGAAGCTTTCTTT.

This rearrangement joins TRBV28 to TRBJ1-2; TRBD1 matches 8 bases. The CDR3 is 15 residues long. The V gene end was trimmed by 4 bases and the J gene end by 4 bases; junction bases not matched to a gene: 8. Germline V gene sequence: CDR1 MDHEN, CDR2 SYDVKM. The CDR3 sequence: CASSSDRESAYGYTF. Written as DNA, the CDR3 is TGTGCCAGCAGTTCGGACAGGGAATCAGCCTATGGCTACACCTTC.

V usage is TRBV11-2 and J usage is TRBJ2-1; no firm D call. The CDR3 loop spans 19 amino acids. V lost 0 bases to trimming and J lost 2 bases, with 20 bases between them. CDR1 SGHAT and CDR2 FQNNGV come from the germline V gene. The CDR3 loop reads CASSLDSWVTTSPYNEQFF. CDR3 sequence (DNA): TGTGCCAGCAGCTTAGATTCATGGGTCACCACAAGTCCCTACAATGAGCAGTTCTTC.

V usage is TRBV12-3 or TRBV12-4 and J usage is TRBJ2-7; D not resolved. This CDR3 contains 12 residues. The V end was cut by 8 bases, the J end by 5 bases, with 13 bases between. The DNA of the CDR3 is TGTGCCAGCGGCTCTAACCCCCACGAGCAGTACTTC. It encodes CASGSNPHEQYF.

This clonotype was counted only a few times. The J gene is TRBJ1-6, the V gene TRBV6-1; D is ambiguous. CDR1 and CDR2 from the germline V gene are MNHNS and SASEGT. This CDR3 is 13 amino acids long. With 6 bases removed from V and 7 bases from J, the gap between germline ends came to 10 bases. DNA for the CDR3: TGTGCCAGCAGCACAATGTTAAATTCACCCCTCCACTTT. Protein sequence: CASSTMLNSPLHF.

This chain links TRBV11-3 with TRBJ2-1; D may be TRBD2 (6 bases). CDR1 and CDR2 (germline): SGHNT, YENEEA. The CDR3 length is 13 residues. Trimming shortened V by 3 bases and J by 8 bases, and 11 bases separated the two germline ends. CDR3 coding DNA: TGTGCCAGCAGCTTGGGGGGAAACGATGAGCAGTTCTTC. It is translated as CASSLGGNDEQFF.

V usage is TRBV4-1 and J usage is TRBJ2-2; D not certain. The CDR3 spans 14 residues. The germline V gene has CDR1 MGHRA and CDR2 YSYEKL. V was pared by 0 bases and J by 5 bases, with 7 bases between. The CDR3 protein is CASSQDPQTGELFF. The CDR3 nucleotides read TGCGCCAGCAGCCAAGATCCGCAGACCGGGGAGCTGTTTTTT.

This sequence joins TRBV6-5 and TRBJ2-7; D call uncertain. The CDR3 consists of 13 residues. CDR1 and CDR2 from the germline V gene are MNHEY and SVGAGI. Trimming took 2 bases from V and 5 from J, leaving 10 bases between them. CDR3 nucleotides: TGTGCCAGCAGTTACGCGTATCGGAACGAGCAGTACTTC. As protein: CASSYAYRNEQYF.

The table lists this clonotype with a few counts. V gene TRBV6-5 combines with J gene TRBJ1-3; weak D call: TRBD1 (5 bases). The CDR3 length is 15 residues. Germline V lookup: CDR1 MNHEY, CDR2 SVGAGI. V dropped 5 bases and J dropped 2 bases, with 13 bases sitting between them. Here the CDR3 reads CASSTGPPAGNTIYF. CDR3 nucleotides: TGTGCCAGCAGTACGGGACCGCCGGCTGGAAACACCATATATTTT.